The source of this T cell receptor beta chain is a study of T cells in Graves' hyperthyroidism and ophthalmopathy. The CDR3 totals 16 residues. CDR1 and CDR2 from the germline V gene are SGDLS and YYNGEE. Trimming left V 0 bases short and J 1 base short, with 12 bases between. Study-level results: Among thyroid clonotypes expanded above 0.001, most also appeared in blood.

As for this clonotype: Its antigen is not identified.

TCR beta CDR3 regions were amplified from RNA. When the TCR CDR3 underwent first-round RT-PCR, the HTBI primer set was used. TCRdb passed the multiplex PCR reads through MiXCR, listing each CDR3 protein once. This table holds a few hundred thousand distinct CDR3 sequences, roughly 19% found once. At least 3 on the Clinical Activity Score was recorded for ophthalmopathy patients, who also had NOSPECS grade at least 4 and duration under 3 months. Reasons for excluding patients were uncontrolled infection, other autoimmune disease, pregnancy or lactation. Input material: blood. This receptor was identified in a man in his fifties with Graves' ophthalmopathy. This chain connects TRBV9 to TRBJ2-3; D is unclear. The CDR3 here is CASSVDSSRGTDTQYF. CDR3 DNA: TGTGCCAGCAGCGTAGACTCCTCCCGGGGCACAGATACGCAGTATTTT. The full variable domain, rest sourced from reference TRBV9 and TRBJ2-3, is DSGVTQTPKHLITATGQRVTLRCSPRSGDLSVYWYQQSLDQGLQFLIQYYNGEERAKGNILERFSAQQFPDLHSELNLSSLELGDSALYFCASSVDSSRGTDTQYFGPGTRLTVL.